Reported below is one T cell receptor beta chain. The data were obtained in a study of blood T cell repertoires in COVID-19. The wider study: Samples of COVID-19 (acute and convalescent) were obtained from the United States, Italy and Spain. Nucleic acid was either cDNA or gDNA, and it came from T cells, B-cell-depleted T cells, or PBMCs.

As originally analysed: By means of reference gene primer amplification, nucleated cell counts were estimated. Assay: immunoSEQ multiplex PCR; the TCRdb copy retains only in-frame clones and omits some. The D gene and trimming were derived from the DNA, and the V and J assignments and clone size from that table. The repertoire consists of around 71,000 clones, with about four fifths occurring once and the leading ten covering 25% to 30%. The length of the CDR3 is 13 residues. V was pared by 4 bases and J by 6 bases, with 12 bases between. Per the germline V gene, CDR1 is LNHDA and CDR2 is SQIVND (reference sequence).

This rearrangement joins TRBV19 to TRBJ1-2, with TRBD1 as a possible D gene (5 bases). Input material: peripheral blood. The TCR originated in an elderly woman with active or convalescent COVID-19. CDR3 protein: CASSRGLGHGYTF. For the CDR3, the DNA is TGTGCCAGTAGTAGGGGACTTGGCCATGGCTACACCTTC.